This T cell receptor (beta chain) stems from a study of blood T cell repertoires in COVID-19. The authors' processing: Quantification of nucleated cells was approximated via reference gene primer amplification. TCRdb's copy holds only in-frame clones and misses some; the assay was immunoSEQ multiplex PCR. V, J and clone size were drawn from that table, and D and trimming were deduced from the DNA. The sample carries around 150,000 clones, over 65% recorded once. With V trimmed by 2 bases and J by 8 bases, 8 bases remained unmatched. Germline lookup yields CDR1 SGHKS and CDR2 YYEKEE (reference sequence). The CDR3 is 14 amino acids. The sample holds one count of this clone.

The sample was peripheral blood. This chain uses TRBV5-5 with TRBJ1-2; the match to TRBD1 covers 8 bases. The TCR was taken from a man in his sixties with acute or convalescent COVID-19. CDR3 in DNA: TGTGCCAGCAGCTTACCGACAGGGGTGGACGGCTACACCTTC. It encodes CASSLPTGVDGYTF.